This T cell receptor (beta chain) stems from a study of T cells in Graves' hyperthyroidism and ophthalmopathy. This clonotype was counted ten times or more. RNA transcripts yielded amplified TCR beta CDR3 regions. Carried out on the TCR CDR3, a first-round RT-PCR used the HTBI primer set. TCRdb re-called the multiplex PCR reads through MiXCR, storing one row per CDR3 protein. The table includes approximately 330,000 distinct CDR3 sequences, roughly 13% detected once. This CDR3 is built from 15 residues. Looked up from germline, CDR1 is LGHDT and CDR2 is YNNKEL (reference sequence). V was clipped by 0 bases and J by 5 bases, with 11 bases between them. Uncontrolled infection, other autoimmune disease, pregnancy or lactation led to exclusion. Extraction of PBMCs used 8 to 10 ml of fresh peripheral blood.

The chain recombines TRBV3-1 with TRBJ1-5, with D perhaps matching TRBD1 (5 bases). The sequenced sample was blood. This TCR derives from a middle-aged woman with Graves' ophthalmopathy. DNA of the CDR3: TGTGCCAGCAGCCAAGATTCGGCAGGGCATCAGCCCCAGCATTTT. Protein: CASSQDSAGHQPQHF. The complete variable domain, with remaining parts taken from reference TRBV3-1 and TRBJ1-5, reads DTAVSQTPKYLVTQMGNDKSIKCEQNLGHDTMYWYKQDSKKFLKIMFSYNNKELIINETVPNRFSPKSPDKAHLNLHINSLELGDSAVYFCASSQDSAGHQPQHFGDGTRLSIL.